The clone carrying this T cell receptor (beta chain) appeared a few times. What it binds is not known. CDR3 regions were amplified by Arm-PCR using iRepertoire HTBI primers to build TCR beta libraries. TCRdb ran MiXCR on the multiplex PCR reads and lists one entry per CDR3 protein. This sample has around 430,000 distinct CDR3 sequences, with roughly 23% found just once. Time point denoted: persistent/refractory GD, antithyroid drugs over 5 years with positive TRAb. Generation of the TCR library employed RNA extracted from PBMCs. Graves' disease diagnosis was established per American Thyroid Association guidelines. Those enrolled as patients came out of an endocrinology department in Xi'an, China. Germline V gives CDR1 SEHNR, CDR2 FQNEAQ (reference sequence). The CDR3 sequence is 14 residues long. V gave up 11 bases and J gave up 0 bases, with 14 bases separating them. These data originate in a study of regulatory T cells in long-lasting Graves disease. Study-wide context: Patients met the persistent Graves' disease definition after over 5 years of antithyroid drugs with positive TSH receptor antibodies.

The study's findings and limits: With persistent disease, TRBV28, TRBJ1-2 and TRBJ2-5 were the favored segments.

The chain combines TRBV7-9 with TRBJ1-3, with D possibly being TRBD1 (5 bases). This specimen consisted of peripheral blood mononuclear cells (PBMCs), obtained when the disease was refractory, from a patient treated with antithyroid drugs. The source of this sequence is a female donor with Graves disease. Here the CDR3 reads CAPRPGTSGNTIYF. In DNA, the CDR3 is TGTGCCCCCAGGCCCGGGACCTCTGGAAACACCATATATTTT.